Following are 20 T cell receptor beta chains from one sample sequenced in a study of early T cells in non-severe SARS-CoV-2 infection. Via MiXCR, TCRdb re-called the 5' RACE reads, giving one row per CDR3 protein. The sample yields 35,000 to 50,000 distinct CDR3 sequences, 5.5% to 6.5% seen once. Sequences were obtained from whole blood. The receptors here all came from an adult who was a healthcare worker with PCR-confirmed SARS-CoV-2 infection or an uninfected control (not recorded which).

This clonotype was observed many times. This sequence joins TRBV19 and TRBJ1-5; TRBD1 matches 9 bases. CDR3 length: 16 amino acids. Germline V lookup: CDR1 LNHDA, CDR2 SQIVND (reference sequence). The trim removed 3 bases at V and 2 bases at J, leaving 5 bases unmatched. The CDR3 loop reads CASSMGRTGGNQPQHF. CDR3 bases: TGTGCCAGTAGTATGGGACGGACAGGGGGCAATCAGCCCCAGCATTTT.

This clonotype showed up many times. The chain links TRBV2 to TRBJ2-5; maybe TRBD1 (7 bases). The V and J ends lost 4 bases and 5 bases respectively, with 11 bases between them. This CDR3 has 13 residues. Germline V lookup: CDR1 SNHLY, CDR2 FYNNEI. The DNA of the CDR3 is TGTGCCAGCAGTGTGACAGGGAGGGAGACCCAGTACTTC. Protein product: CASSVTGRETQYF.

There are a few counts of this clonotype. The chain's CDR3 is CSARSQGAIGNTEAFF. As DNA, the CDR3 is TGCAGTGCTAGATCACAGGGGGCTATCGGGAACACTGAAGCTTTCTTT. The V and J genes are TRBV20-1 and TRBJ1-1; 9 bases are a match to TRBD1. J lost 1 base, V lost 2 bases, and 8 bases had no gene match. This CDR3 spans 16 amino acids. In germline, CDR1 is DFQATT, CDR2 SNEGSKA (reference sequence).

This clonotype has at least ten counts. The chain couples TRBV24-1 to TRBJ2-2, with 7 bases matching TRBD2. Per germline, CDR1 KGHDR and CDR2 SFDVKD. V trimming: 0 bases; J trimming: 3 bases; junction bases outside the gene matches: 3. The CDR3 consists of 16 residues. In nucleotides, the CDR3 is TGTGCCACCAGTGATTTGCGCGGGGGAGACACCGGGGAGCTGTTTTTT. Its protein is CATSDLRGGDTGELFF.

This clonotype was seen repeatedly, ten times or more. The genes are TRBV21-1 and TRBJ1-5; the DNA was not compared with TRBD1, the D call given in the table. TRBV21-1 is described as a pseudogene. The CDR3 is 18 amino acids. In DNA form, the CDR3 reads TGTGCCAGCAGCAACTGGAGGATACAGGGGCAGGGCAATCAGCCCCAGCATTTT. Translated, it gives CASSNWRIQGQGNQPQHF.

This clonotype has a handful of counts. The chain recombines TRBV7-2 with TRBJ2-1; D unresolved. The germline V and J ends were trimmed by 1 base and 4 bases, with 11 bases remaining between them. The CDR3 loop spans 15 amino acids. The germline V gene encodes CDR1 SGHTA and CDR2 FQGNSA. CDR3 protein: CASSLEVGRYNEQFF. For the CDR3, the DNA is TGTGCCAGCAGCTTAGAGGTTGGGCGTTACAATGAGCAGTTCTTC.

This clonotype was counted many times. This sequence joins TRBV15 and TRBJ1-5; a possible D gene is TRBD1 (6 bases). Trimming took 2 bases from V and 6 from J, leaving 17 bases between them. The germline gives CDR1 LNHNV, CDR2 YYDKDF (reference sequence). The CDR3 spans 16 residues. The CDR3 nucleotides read TGTGCCACCAGCAGACTACCGGACAGCCTAAGTCAGCCCCAGCATTTT. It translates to CATSRLPDSLSQPQHF.

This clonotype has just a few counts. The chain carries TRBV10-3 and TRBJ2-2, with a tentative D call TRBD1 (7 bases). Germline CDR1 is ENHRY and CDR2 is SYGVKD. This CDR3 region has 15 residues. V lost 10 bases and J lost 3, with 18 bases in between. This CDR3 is CATGAGQTYTGELFF. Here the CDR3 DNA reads TGTGCCACTGGGGCGGGACAGACCTACACCGGGGAGCTGTTTTTT.

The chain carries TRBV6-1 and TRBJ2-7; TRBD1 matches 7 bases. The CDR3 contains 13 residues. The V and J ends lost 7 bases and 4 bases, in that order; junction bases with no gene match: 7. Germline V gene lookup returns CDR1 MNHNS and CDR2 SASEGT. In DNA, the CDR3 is TGTGCCAGCACCACAGGGGTGCCATACGAGCAGTACTTC. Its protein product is CASTTGVPYEQYF.

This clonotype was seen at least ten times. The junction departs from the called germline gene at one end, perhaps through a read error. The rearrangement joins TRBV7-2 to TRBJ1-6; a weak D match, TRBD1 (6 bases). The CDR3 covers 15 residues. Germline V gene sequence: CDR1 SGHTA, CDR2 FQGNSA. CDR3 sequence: CASSYLTGDRSPLHF. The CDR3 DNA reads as TGTGCCAGCAGCTACTTGACAGGCGATCGTTCACCCCTCCATTTT.

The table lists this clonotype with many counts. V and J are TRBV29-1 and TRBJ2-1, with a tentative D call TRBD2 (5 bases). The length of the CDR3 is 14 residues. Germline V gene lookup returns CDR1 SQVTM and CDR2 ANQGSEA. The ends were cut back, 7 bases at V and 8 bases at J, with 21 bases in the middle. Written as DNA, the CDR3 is TGCAGCGCCGCGCTAGTCTCGGGGATGGATGAGCAGTTCTTC. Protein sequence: CSAALVSGMDEQFF.

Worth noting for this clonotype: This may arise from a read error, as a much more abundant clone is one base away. Written as DNA, the CDR3 is TGTGCCAGCAGCTTAGGGGAAGCCAAAAACATTCAGTACTTC. This translates into CASSLGEAKNIQYF. The genes are TRBV7-9 and TRBJ2-4; D remains unclear. This CDR3 is 14 amino acids long. The V and J ends lost 1 base and 0 bases respectively, with 4 bases between them. Germline V gene lookup returns CDR1 SEHNR and CDR2 FQNEAQ (reference sequence). The full variable domain, in which reference TRBV7-9 and TRBJ2-4 provide the parts outside the CDR3, is DTGVSQNPRHKITKRGQNVTFRCDPISEHNRLYWYRQTLGQGPEFLTYFQNEAQLEKSRLLSDRFSAERPKGSFSTLEIQRTEQGDSAMYLCASSLGEAKNIQYFGAGTRLSVL.

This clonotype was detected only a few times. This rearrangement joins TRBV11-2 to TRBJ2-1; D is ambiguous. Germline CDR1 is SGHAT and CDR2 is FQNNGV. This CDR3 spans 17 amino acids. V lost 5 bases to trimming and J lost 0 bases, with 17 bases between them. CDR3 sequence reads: CASSPRTRPSSYNEQFF. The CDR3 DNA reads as TGTGCCAGCAGCCCTCGAACCCGCCCCAGCTCCTACAATGAGCAGTTCTTC.

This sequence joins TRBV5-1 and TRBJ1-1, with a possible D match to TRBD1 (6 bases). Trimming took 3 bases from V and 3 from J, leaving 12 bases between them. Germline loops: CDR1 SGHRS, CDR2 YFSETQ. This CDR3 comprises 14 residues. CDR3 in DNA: TGCGCCAGCAGCTCGGAGGACAGTTACACTGAAGCTTTCTTT. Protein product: CASSSEDSYTEAFF. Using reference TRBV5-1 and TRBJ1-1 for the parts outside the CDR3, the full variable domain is KAGVTQTPRYLIKTRGQQVTLSCSPISGHRSVSWYQQTPGQGLQFLFEYFSETQRNKGNFPGRFSGRQFSNSRSEMNVSTLELGDSALYLCASSSEDSYTEAFFGQGTRLTVV.

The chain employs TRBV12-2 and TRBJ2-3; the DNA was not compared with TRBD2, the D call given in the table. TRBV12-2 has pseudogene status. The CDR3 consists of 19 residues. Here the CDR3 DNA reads TGTGCAAGTCGCCCAACGCGGACTAGCGGGGAAAAGAGGACAGATACGCAGTATTTT. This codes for CASRPTRTSGEKRTDTQYF.

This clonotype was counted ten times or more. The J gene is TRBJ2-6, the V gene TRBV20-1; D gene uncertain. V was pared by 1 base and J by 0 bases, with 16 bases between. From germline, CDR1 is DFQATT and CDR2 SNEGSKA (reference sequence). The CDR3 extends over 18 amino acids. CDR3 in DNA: TGCAGTGCTAGAGTCTCCCCTGGACGGAGCTCTGGGGCCAACGTCCTGACTTTC. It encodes CSARVSPGRSSGANVLTF.

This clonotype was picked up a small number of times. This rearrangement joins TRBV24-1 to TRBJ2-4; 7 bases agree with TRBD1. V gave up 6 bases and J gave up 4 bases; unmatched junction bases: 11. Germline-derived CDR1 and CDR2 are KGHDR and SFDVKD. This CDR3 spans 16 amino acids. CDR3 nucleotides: TGTGCCACCAGTCCTAATCCCGGGACAGAAAAAAACATTCAGTACTTC. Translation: CATSPNPGTEKNIQYF.

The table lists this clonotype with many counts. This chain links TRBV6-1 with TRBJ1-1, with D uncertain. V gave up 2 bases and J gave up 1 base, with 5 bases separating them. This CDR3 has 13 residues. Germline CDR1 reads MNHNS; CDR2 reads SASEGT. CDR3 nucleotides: TGTGCCAGCAGTGAACCAGGGAACACTGAAGCTTTCTTT. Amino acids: CASSEPGNTEAFF.

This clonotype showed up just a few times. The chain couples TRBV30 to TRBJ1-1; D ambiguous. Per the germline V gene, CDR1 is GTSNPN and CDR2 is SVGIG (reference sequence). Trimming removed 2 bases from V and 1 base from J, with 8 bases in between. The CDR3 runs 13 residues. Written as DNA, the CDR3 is TGTGCCTGGAGTTGGCAGGCGAACACTGAAGCTTTCTTT. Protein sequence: CAWSWQANTEAFF.

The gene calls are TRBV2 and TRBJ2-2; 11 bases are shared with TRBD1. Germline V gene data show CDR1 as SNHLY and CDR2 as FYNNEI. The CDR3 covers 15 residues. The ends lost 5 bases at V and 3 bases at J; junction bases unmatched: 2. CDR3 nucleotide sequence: TGTGCCAGCAGTAGGGGACAGGGGGACACCGGGGAGCTGTTTTTT. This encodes CASSRGQGDTGELFF.